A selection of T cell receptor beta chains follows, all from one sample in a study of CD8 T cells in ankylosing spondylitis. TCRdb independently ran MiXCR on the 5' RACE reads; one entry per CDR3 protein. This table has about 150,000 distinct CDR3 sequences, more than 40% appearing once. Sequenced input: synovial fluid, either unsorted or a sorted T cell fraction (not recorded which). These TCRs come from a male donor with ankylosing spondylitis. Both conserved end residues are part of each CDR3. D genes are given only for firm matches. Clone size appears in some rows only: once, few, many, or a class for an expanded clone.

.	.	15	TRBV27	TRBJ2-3	CASSLSSWGTDTQYF	TGTGCCAGCAGTTTGTCCTCCTGGGGCACAGATACGCAGTATTTT
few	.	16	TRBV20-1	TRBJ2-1	CSARDWRGGPYNEQFF	TGCAGTGCTAGAGATTGGAGGGGGGGCCCCTACAATGAGCAGTTCTTC
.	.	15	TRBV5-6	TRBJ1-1	CASSTHDIRNTEAFF	TGTGCCAGCAGCACCCACGACATAAGGAACACTGAAGCTTTCTTT
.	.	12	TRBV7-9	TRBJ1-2	CASSPGTDGYTF	TGTGCCAGCAGCCCAGGTACTGATGGCTACACCTTC
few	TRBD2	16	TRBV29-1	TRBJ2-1	CSVVSPLAGSYNEQFF	TGCAGCGTCGTCTCCCCTCTAGCGGGATCTTACAATGAGCAGTTCTTC
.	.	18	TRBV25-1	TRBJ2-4	CASSESGGEYLAKNIQYF	TGTGCCAGCAGTGAATCTGGCGGGGAGTATCTAGCCAAAAACATTCAGTACTTC
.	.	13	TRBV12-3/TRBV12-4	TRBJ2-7	CASSLAATHEQYF	TGTGCCAGCAGTTTGGCAGCTACTCACGAGCAGTACTTC
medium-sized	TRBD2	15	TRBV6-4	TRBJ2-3	CASSDSRGGTDTQYF	TGTGCCAGCAGTGACTCGCGGGGGGGCACAGATACGCAGTATTTT
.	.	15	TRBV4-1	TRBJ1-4	CASSHGPDVSEKLFF	TGCGCCAGCAGCCATGGACCGGACGTTTCGGAAAAACTGTTTTTT
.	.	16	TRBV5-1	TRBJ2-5	CASSLDGPHLQETQYF	TGCGCCAGCAGCTTGGACGGGCCTCACCTCCAAGAGACCCAGTACTTC
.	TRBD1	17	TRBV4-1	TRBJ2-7	CASSRWGPTGGDYEQYF	TGCGCCAGCAGCCGTTGGGGGCCGACAGGGGGTGACTACGAGCAGTACTTC
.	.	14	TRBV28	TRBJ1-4	CASSLFRLVGELFF	TGTGCCAGCAGTTTATTTAGGCTGGTGGGGGAACTGTTTTTT
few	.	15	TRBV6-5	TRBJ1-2	CASSYSRASNYGYTF	TGTGCCAGCAGTTACTCGAGGGCCTCTAACTATGGCTACACCTTC
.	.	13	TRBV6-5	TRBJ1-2	CASSYFSNYGYTF	TGTGCCAGCAGTTACTTTTCTAACTATGGCTACACCTTC
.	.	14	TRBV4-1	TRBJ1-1	CASSQEPRRRRAFF	TGCGCCAGCAGCCAAGAGCCCCGAAGGCGCCGAGCTTTCTTT
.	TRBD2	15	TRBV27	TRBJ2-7	CASSLSGTINYEQYF	TGTGCCAGCAGTTTATCTGGGACTATTAACTACGAGCAGTACTTC
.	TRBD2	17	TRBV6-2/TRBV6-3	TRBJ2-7	CASSYDLEREDSYEQYF	TGTGCCAGCAGTTACGATCTGGAGCGGGAGGACTCCTACGAGCAGTACTTC
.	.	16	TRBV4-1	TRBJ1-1	CASTMAVTAPHTEAFF	TGCGCCAGCACCATGGCCGTTACAGCGCCCCACACTGAAGCTTTCTTT
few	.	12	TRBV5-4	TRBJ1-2	CASTGDNYGYTF	TGTGCCAGCACTGGGGATAACTATGGCTACACCTTC
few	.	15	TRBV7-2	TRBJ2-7	CASSFTPDDPYEQYF	TGTGCCAGCAGCTTTACCCCCGACGACCCCTACGAGCAGTACTTC
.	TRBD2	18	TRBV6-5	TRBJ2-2	CASSYSNYGGSNTGELFF	TGTGCCAGCAGTTACTCGAATTACGGGGGGTCAAACACCGGGGAGCTGTTTTTT
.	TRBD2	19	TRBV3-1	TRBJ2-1	CASSQDLPAGGPDWGEQFF	TGTGCCAGCAGCCAAGATTTGCCAGCGGGAGGGCCGGATTGGGGTGAGCAGTTCTTC
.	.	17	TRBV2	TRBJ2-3	CASSIHRGRGYTDTQYF	TGTGCCAGCAGCATTCATCGGGGGCGGGGCTACACAGATACGCAGTATTTT
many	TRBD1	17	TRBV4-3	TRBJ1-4	CASSQDSGTATNEKLFF	TGCGCCAGCAGCCAAGACTCCGGGACAGCAACTAATGAAAAACTGTTTTTT
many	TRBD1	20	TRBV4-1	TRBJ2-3	CASSQEVDRGIGTTTDTQYF	TGCGCCAGCAGCCAAGAAGTCGACAGGGGTATAGGGACCACCACAGATACGCAGTATTTT
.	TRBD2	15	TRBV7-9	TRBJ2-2	CASSPSSGFTGELFF	TGTGCCAGCAGCCCCTCTAGCGGGTTCACCGGGGAGCTGTTTTTT
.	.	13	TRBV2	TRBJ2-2	CASSDIVAGELFF	TGTGCCAGCAGTGATATTGTTGCAGGGGAGCTGTTTTTT